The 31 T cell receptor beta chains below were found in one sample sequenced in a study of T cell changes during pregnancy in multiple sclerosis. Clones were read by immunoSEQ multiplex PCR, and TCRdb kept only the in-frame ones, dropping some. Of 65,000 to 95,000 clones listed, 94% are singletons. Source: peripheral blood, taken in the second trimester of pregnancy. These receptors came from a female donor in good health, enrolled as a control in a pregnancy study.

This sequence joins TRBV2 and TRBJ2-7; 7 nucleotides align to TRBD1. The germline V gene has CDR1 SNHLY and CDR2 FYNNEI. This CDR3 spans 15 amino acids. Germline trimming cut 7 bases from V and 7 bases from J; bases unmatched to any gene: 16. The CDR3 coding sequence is TGTGCCAGCACCATCGACAGGGCATCCTCGGGAGAGCAGTACTTC. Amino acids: CASTIDRASSGEQYF.

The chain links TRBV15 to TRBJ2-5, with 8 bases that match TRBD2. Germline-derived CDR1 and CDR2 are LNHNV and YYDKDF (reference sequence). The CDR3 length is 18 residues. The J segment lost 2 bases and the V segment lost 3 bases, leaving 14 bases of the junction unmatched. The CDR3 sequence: CATSSRGGTRFTQETQYF. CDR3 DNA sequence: TGTGCCACCAGCAGCCGCGGGGGGACTAGATTCACTCAAGAGACCCAGTACTTC.

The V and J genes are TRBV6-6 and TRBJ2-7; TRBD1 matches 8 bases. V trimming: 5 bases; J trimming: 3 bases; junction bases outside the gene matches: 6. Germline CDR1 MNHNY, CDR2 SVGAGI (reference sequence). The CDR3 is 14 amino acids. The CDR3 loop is CASSPQGAGYEQYF. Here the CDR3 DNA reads TGTGCCAGCAGTCCGCAGGGGGCCGGCTACGAGCAGTACTTC.

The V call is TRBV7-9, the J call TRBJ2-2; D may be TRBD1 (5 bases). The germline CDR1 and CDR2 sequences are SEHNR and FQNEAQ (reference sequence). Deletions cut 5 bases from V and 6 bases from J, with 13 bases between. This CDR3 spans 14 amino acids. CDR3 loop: CASSGGARPGELFF. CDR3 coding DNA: TGTGCCAGCAGCGGTGGGGCCCGTCCCGGGGAGCTGTTTTTT.

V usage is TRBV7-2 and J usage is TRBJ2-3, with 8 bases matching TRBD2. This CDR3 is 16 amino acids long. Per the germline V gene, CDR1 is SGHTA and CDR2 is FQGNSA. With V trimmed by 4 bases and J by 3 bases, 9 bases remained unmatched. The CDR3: CASSSRPGLGTDTQYF. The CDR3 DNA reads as TGTGCCAGCAGCTCGCGACCGGGACTAGGGACAGATACGCAGTATTTT. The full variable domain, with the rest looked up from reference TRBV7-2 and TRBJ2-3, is GAGVSQSPSNKVTEKGKDVELRCDPISGHTALYWYRQSLGQGLEFLIYFQGNSAPDKSGLPSDRFSAERTGGSVSTLTIQRTQQEDSAVYLCASSSRPGLGTDTQYFGPGTRLTVL.

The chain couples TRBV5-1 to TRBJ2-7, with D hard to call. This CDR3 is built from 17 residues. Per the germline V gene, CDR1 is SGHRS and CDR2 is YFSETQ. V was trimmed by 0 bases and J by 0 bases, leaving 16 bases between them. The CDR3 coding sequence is TGCGCCAGCAGCTTGGGAGAACGGAGCCATAGCTCCTACGAGCAGTACTTC. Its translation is CASSLGERSHSSYEQYF.

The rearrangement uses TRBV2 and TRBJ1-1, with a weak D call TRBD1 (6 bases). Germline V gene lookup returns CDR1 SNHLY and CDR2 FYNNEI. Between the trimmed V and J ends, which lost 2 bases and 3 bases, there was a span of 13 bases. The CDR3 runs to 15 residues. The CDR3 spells CASSEFPGVYTEAFF. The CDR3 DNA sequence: TGTGCCAGCAGTGAATTCCCAGGGGTGTACACTGAAGCTTTCTTT.

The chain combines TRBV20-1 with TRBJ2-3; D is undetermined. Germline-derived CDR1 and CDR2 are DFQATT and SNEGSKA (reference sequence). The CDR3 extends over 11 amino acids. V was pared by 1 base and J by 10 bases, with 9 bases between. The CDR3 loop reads CSARGSQAQYF. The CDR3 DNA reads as TGCAGTGCTAGAGGGAGTCAAGCGCAGTATTTT.

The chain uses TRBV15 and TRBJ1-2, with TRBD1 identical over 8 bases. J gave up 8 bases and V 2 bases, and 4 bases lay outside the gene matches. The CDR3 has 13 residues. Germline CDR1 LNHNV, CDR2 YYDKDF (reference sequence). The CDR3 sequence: CATSRQGAGGYTF. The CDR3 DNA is TGTGCCACCAGCAGACAGGGGGCAGGGGGCTACACCTTC.

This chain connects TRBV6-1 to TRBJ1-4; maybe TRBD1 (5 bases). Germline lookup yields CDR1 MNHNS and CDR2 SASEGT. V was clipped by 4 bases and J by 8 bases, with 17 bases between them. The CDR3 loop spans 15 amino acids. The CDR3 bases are TGTGCCAGCAGTGTCCAGGGCACGCCCGAGGAAAAACTGTTTTTT. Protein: CASSVQGTPEEKLFF.

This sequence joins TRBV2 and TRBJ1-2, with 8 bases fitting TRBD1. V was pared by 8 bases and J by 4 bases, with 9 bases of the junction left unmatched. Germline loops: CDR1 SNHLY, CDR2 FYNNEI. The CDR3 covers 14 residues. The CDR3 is CASLTQGAIYGYTF. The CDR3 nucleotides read TGTGCCAGCTTAACCCAGGGGGCAATCTATGGCTACACCTTC.

This CDR3 reads CASSLSSGTHNQPQHF. The DNA for the CDR3 is TGTGCCAGCAGTTTATCCTCAGGGACACACAATCAGCCCCAGCATTTT. The chain has TRBV28 and TRBJ1-5; D might be TRBD1 (6 bases). CDR3 length equals 16 residues. Germline CDR1 reads MDHEN; CDR2 reads SYDVKM. Trimming took 1 base from V and 3 from J, leaving 13 bases between them.

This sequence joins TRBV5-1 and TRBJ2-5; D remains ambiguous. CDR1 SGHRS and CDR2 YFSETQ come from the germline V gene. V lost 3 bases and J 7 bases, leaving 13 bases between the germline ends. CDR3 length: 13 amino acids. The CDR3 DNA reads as TGCGCCAGCAGCTGGGCCCTTCACCGGACCCAGTACTTC. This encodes CASSWALHRTQYF.

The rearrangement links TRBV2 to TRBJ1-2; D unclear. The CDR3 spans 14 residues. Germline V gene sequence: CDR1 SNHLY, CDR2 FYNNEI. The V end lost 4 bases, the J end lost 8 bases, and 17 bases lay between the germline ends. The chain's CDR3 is CASSGAAHTSGYTF. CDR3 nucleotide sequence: TGTGCCAGCAGTGGGGCTGCGCACACAAGCGGCTACACCTTC.

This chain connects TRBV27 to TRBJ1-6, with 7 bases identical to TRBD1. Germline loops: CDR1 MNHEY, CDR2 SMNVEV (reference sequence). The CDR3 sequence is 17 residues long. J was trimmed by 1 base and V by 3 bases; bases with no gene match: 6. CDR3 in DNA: TGTGCCAGCAGTTTTACCGGACAGGCTTCCTATAATTCACCCCTCCACTTT. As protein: CASSFTGQASYNSPLHF.

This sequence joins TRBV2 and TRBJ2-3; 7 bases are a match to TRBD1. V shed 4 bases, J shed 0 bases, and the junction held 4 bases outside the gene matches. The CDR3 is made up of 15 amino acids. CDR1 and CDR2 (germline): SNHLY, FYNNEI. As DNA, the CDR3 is TGTGCCAGCAGTGGACAGGGTGCTAGCACAGATACGCAGTATTTT. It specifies CASSGQGASTDTQYF.

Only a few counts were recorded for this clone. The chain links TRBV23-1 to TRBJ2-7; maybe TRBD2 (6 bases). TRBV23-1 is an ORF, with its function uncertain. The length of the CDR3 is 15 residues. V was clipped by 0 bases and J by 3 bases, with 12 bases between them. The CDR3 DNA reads TGCGCCAGCAGTCAATCGAGGCTAGCGAGCTACGAGCAGTACTTC. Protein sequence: CASSQSRLASYEQYF.

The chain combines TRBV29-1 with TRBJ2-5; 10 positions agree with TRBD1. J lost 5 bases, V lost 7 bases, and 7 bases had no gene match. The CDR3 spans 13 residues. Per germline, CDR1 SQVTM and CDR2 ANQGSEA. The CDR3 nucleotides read TGCAGCGCTCTAAAGGGACAGGGGGAGACCCAGTACTTC. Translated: CSALKGQGETQYF.

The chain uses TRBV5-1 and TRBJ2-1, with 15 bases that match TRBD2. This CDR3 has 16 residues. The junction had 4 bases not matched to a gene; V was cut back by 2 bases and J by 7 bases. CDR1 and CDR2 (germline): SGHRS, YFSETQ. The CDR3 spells CASSFYGTSGRNEQFF. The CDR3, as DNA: TGCGCCAGCAGCTTTTACGGGACTAGCGGGAGGAATGAGCAGTTCTTC.

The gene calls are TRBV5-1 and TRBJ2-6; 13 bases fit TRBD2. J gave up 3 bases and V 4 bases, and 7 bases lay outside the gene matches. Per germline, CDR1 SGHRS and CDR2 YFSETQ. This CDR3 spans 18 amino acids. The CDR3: CASSEGLAGLGGANVLTF. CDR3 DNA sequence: TGCGCCAGCAGCGAGGGACTAGCGGGACTGGGTGGGGCCAACGTCCTGACTTTC. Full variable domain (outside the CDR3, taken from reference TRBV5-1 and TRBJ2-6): KAGVTQTPRYLIKTRGQQVTLSCSPISGHRSVSWYQQTPGQGLQFLFEYFSETQRNKGNFPGRFSGRQFSNSRSEMNVSTLELGDSALYLCASSEGLAGLGGANVLTFGAGSRLTVL.

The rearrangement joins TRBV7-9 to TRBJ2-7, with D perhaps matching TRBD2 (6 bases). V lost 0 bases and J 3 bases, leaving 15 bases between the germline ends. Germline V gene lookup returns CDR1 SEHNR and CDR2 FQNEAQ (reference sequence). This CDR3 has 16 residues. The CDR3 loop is CASSLAPGEVGYEQYF. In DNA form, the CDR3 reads TGTGCCAGCAGCTTAGCCCCTGGGGAGGTCGGCTACGAGCAGTACTTC.

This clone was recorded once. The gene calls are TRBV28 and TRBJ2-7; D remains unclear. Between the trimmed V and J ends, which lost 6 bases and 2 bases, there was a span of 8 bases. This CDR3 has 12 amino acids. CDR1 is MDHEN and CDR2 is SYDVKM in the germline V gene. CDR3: CASSRETYEQYF. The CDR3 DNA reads TGTGCCAGCAGCCGAGAAACCTACGAGCAGTACTTC.

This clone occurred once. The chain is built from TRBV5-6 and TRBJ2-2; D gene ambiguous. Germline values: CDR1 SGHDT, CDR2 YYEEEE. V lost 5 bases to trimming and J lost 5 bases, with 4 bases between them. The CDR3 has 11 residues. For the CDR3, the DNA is TGTGCCAGCAGGAGGACCGGGGAGCTGTTTTTT. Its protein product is CASRRTGELFF.

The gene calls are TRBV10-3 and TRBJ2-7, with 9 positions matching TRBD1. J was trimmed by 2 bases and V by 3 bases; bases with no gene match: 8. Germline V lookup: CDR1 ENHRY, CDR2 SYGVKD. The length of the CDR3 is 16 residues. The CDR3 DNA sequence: TGTGCCATCAGTGACCAACAGGGGGCCGTAGCCTACGAGCAGTACTTC. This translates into CAISDQQGAVAYEQYF.

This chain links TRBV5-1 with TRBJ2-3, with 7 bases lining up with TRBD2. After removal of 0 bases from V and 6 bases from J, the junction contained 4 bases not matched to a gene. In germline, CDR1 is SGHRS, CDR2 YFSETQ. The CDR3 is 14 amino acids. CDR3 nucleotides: TGCGCCAGCAGCTTGGCCACTAGCGAGGATACGCAGTATTTT. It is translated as CASSLATSEDTQYF.

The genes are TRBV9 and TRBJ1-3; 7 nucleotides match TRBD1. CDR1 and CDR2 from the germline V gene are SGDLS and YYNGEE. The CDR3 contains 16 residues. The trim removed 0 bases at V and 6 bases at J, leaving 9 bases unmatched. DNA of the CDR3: TGTGCCAGCAGCGTAGAAAATAAGGGACAGCAAAACACCATATATTTT. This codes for CASSVENKGQQNTIYF.

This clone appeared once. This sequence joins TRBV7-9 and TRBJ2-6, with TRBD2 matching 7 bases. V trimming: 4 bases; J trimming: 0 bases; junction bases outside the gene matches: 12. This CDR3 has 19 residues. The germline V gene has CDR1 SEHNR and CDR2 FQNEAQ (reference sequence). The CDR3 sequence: CASSSSGRTVSSGANVLTF. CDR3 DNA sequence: TGTGCCAGCAGCTCGTCCGGGAGGACGGTGAGCTCTGGGGCCAACGTCCTGACTTTC.

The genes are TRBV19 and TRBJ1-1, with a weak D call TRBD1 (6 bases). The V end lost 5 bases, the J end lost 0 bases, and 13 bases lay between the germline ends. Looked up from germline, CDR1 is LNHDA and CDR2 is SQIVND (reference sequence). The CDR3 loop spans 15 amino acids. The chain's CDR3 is CASSAQGPMNTEAFF. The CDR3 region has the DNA TGTGCCAGTAGTGCACAGGGCCCTATGAACACTGAAGCTTTCTTT.

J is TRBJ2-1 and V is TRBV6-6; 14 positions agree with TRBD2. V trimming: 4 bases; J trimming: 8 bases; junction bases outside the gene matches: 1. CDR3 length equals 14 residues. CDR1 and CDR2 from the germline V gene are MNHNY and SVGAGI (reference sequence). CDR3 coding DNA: TGTGCCAGCAGTTGGGGACTAGCGGGAGATGAGCAGTTCTTC. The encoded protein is CASSWGLAGDEQFF.

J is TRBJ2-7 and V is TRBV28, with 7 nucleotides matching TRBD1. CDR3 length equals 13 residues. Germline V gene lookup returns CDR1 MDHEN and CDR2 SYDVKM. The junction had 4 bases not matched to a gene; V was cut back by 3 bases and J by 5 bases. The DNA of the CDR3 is TGTGCCAGCAGTTTTCGAGGGGGCGACGAGCAGTACTTC. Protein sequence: CASSFRGGDEQYF. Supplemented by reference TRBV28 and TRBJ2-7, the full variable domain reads DVKVTQSSRYLVKRTGEKVFLECVQDMDHENMFWYRQDPGLGLRLIYFSYDVKMKEKGDIPEGYSVSREKKERFSLILESASTNQTSMYLCASSFRGGDEQYFGPGTRLTVT.

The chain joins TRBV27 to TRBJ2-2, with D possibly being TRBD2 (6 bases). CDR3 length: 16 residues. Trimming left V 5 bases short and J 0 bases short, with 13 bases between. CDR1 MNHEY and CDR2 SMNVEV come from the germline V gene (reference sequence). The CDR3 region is CASSPLGGANTGELFF. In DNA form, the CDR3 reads TGTGCCAGCAGTCCCCTCGGGGGAGCGAACACCGGGGAGCTGTTTTTT.